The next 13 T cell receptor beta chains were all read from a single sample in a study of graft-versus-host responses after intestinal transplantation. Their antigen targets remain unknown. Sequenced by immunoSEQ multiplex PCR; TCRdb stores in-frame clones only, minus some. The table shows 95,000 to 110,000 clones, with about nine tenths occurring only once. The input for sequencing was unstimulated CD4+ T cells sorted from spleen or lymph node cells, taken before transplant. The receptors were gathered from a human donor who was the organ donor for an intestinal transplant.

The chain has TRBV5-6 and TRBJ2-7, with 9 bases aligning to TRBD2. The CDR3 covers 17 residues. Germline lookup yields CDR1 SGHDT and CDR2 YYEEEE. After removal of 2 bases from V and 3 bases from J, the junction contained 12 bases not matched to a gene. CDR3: CASSFFTPLSGGYEQYF. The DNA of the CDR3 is TGTGCCAGCAGCTTTTTTACGCCCCTTAGCGGGGGCTACGAGCAGTACTTC.

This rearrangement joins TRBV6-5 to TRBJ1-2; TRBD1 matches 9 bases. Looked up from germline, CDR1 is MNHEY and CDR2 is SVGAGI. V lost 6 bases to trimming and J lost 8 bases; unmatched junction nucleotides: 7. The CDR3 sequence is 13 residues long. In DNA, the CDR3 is TGTGCCAGCAGGACACAGGGGGCGGGCGGCTACACCTTC. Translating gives CASRTQGAGGYTF.

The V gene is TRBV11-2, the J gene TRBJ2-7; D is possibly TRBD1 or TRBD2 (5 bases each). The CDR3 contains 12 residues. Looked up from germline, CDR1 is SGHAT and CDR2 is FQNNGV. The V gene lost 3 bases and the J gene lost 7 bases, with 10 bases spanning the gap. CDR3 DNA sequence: TGTGCCAGCAGCTTGGGGGTACGGGAGCAGTACTTC. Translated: CASSLGVREQYF.

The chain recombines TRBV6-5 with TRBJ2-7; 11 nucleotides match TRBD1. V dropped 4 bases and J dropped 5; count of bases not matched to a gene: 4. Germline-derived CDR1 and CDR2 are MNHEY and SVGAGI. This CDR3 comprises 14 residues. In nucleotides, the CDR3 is TGTGCCAGCAGTTCGGACAGGGGGCTGAACGAGCAGTACTTC. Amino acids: CASSSDRGLNEQYF.

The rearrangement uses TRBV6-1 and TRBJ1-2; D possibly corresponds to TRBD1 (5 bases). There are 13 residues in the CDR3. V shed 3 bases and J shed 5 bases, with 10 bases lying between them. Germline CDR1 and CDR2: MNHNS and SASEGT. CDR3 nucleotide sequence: TGTGCCAGCAGTGAGACAGATCGGTATGGCTACACCTTC. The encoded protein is CASSETDRYGYTF.

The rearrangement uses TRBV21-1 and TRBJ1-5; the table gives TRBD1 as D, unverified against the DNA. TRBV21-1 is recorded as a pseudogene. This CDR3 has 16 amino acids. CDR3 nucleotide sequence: TGTGCCAGCCCCGAATTCCTGACAGTGAGCAATCAGCCCCAGCATTTT. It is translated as CASPEFLTVSNQPQHF.

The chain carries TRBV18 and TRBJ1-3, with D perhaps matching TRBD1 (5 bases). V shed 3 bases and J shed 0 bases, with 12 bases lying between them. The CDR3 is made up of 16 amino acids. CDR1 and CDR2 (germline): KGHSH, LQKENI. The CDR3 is CASSPLDRISGNTIYF. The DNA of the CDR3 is TGTGCCAGCTCACCCCTTGACAGAATCTCTGGAAACACCATATATTTT. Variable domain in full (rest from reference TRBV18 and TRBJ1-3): NAGVMQNPRHLVRRRGQEARLRCSPMKGHSHVYWYRQLPEEGLKFMVYLQKENIIDESGMPKERFSAEFPKEGPSILRIQQVVRGDSAAYFCASSPLDRISGNTIYFGEGSWLTVV.

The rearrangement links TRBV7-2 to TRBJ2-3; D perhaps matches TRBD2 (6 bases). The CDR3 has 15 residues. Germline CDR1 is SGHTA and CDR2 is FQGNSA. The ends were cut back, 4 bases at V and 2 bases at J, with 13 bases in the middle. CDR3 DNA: TGTGCCAGCAGCTCCTCGGGACTTCACACAGATACGCAGTATTTT. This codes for CASSSSGLHTDTQYF.

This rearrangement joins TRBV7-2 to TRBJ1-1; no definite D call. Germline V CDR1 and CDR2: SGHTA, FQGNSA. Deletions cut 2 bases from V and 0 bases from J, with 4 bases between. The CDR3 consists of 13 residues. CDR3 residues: CASSLQLNTEAFF. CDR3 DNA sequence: TGTGCCAGCAGCTTACAATTGAACACTGAAGCTTTCTTT. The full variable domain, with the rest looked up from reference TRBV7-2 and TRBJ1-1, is GAGVSQSPSNKVTEKGKDVELRCDPISGHTALYWYRQSLGQGLEFLIYFQGNSAPDKSGLPSDRFSAERTGGSVSTLTIQRTQQEDSAVYLCASSLQLNTEAFFGQGTRLTVV.

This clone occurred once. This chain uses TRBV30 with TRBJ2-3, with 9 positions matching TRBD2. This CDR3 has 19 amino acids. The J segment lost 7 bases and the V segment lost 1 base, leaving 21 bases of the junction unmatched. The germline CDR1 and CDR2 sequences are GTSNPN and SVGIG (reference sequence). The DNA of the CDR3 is TGTGCCTGGAGTGCCTCACGTAGGGTAGGGGACCTAGCGGGATATACGCAGTATTTT. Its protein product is CAWSASRRVGDLAGYTQYF.

The chain's CDR3 is CASSRSVRTSGYEQYF. DNA for the CDR3: TGTGCCAGCAGCCGGTCCGTCAGGACTAGCGGGTACGAGCAGTACTTC. The gene calls are TRBV5-4 and TRBJ2-7, with TRBD2 matching over 11 bases. This CDR3 is 16 amino acids long. Trimming at V came to 4 bases and at J to 4 bases, leaving 10 bases not matched to a gene. Germline V gene sequence: CDR1 SGHNT, CDR2 YYREEE (reference sequence).

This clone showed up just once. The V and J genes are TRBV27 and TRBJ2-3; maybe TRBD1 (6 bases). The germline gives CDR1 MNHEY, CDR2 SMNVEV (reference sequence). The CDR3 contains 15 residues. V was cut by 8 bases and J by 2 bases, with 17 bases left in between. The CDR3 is CASGPDRTDTDTQYF. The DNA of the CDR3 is TGTGCCAGCGGGCCAGACAGGACCGACACAGATACGCAGTATTTT.

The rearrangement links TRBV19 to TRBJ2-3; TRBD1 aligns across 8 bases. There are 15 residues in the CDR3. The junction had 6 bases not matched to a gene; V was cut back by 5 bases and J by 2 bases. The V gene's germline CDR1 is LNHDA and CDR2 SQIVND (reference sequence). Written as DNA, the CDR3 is TGTGCCAGTAGTGCTCGACAGGGGCCCACAGATACGCAGTATTTT. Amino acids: CASSARQGPTDTQYF.